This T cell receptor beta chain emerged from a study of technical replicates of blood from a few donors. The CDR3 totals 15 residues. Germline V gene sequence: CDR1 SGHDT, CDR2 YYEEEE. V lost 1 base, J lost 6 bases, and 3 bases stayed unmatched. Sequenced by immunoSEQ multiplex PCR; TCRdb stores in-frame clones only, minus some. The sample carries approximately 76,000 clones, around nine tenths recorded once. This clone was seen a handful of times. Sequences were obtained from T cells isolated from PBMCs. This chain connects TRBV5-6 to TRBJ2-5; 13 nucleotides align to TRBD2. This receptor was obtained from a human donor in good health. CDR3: CASSLWTSGSQTQYF. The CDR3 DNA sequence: TGTGCCAGCAGCTTGTGGACTAGCGGGAGCCAGACCCAGTACTTC. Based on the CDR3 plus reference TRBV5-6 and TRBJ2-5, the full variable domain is DAGVTQSPTHLIKTRGQQVTLRCSPKSGHDTVSWYQQALGQGPQFIFQYYEEEERQRGNFPDRFSGHQFPNYSSELNVNALLLGDSALYLCASSLWTSGSQTQYFGPGTRLLVL.